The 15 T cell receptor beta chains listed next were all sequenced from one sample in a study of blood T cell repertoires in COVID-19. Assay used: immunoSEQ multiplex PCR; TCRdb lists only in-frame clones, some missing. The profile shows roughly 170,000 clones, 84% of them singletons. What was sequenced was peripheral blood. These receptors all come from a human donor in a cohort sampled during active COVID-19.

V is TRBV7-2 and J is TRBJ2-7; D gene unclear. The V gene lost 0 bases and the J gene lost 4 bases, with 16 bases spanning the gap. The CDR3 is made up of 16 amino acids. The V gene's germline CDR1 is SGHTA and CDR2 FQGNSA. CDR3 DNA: TGTGCCAGCAGCTTAGCCAGTCTAGTCATAAATTACGAGCAGTACTTC. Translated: CASSLASLVINYEQYF.

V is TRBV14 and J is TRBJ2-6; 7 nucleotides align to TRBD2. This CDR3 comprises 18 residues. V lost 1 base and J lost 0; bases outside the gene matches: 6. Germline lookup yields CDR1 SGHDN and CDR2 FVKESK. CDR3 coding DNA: TGTGCCAGCAGCCAAGCCGGGGAGGGTAGCTCTGGGGCCAACGTCCTGACTTTC. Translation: CASSQAGEGSSGANVLTF.

The CDR3 protein is CASSENAGVGYTF. The CDR3, as DNA: TGTGCCAGCAGTGAAAATGCAGGGGTTGGCTACACCTTC. J is TRBJ1-2 and V is TRBV2; TRBD1 is a possible D gene (6 bases). Trimming took off 2 bases at V and 7 bases at J, with 11 bases between the two ends. The CDR3 runs 13 residues. Germline assignment: CDR1 SNHLY and CDR2 FYNNEI.

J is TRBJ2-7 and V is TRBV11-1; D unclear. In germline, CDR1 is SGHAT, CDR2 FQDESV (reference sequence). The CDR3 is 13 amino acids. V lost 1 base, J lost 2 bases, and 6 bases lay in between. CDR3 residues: CASSLGRTYEQYF. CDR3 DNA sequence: TGTGCCAGCAGCTTAGGCAGGACCTACGAGCAGTACTTC.

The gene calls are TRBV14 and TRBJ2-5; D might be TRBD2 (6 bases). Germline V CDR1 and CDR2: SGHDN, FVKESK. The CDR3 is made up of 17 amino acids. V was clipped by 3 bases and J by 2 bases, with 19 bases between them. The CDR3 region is CASSHQRKRAPQETQYF. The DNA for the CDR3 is TGTGCCAGCAGCCACCAAAGAAAGCGGGCACCACAAGAGACCCAGTACTTC.

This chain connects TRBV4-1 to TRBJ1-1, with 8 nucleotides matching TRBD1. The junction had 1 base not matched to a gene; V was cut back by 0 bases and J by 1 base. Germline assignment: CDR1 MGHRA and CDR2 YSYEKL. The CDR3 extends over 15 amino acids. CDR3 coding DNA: TGCGCCAGCAGCCAAGAGGGACAGGAGAACACTGAAGCTTTCTTT. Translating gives CASSQEGQENTEAFF.

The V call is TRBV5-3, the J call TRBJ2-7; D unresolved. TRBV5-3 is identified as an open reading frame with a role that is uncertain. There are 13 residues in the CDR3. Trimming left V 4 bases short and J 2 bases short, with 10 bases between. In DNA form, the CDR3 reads TGTGCCAGAAGCCCCGTTCGGGCCTACGAGCAGTACTTC. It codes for CARSPVRAYEQYF.

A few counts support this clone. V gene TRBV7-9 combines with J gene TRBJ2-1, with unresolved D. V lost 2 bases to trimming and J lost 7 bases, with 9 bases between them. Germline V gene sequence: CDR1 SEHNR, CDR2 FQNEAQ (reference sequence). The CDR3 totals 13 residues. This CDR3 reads CASSLTAGNEQFF. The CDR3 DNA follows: TGTGCCAGCAGCTTAACAGCTGGGAATGAGCAGTTCTTC. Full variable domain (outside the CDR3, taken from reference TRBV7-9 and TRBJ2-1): DTGVSQNPRHKITKRGQNVTFRCDPISEHNRLYWYRQTLGQGPEFLTYFQNEAQLEKSRLLSDRFSAERPKGSFSTLEIQRTEQGDSAMYLCASSLTAGNEQFFGPGTRLTVL.

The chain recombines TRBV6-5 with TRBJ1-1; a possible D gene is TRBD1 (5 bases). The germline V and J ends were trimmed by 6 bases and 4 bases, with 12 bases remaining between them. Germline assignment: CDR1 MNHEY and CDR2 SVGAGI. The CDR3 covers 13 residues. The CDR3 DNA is TGTGCCAGCAGCCAGGGTTTTAGCACTGAAGCTTTCTTT. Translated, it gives CASSQGFSTEAFF.

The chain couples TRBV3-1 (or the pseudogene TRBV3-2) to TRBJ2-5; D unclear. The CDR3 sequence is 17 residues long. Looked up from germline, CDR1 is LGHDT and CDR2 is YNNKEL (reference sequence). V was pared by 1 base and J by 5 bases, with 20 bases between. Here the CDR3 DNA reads TGTGCCAGCAGCCAAGGTCTAGGAGTAATCAAACGGGAGACCCAGTACTTC. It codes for CASSQGLGVIKRETQYF.

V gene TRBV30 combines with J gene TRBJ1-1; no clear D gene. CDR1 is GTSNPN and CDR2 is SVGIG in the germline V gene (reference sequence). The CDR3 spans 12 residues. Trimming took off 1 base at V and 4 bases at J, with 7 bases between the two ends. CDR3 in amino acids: CAWSEHPTEAFF. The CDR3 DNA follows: TGTGCCTGGAGTGAACACCCCACTGAAGCTTTCTTT.

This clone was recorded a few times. The CDR3 here is CASSRDRGAFF. As DNA, the CDR3 is TGTGCCAGCAGCAGGGACAGGGGAGCTTTCTTT. The chain has TRBV6-2 or TRBV6-3 and TRBJ1-1, with 10 positions matching TRBD1. Trimming cost V 6 bases and J 10 bases; bases outside gene matches: 2. Germline-derived CDR1 and CDR2 are MNHEY and SVGEGT. This CDR3 has 11 residues.

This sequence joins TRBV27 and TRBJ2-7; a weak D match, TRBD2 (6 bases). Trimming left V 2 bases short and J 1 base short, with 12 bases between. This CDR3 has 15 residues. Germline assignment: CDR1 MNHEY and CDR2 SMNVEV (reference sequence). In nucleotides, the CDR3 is TGTGCCAGCAGTTTAGTGCGGGGAAGGTCCTACGAGCAGTACTTC. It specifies CASSLVRGRSYEQYF.

CDR3 sequence (DNA): TGTGCCAGCAGGCGTTCAGGGCGAGAGACCCAGTACTTC. Translating it yields CASRRSGRETQYF. The chain uses TRBV12-3 or TRBV12-4 and TRBJ2-5; a weak D match, TRBD1 (5 bases). This CDR3 region has 13 residues. Trimming left V 6 bases short and J 4 bases short, with 12 bases between.

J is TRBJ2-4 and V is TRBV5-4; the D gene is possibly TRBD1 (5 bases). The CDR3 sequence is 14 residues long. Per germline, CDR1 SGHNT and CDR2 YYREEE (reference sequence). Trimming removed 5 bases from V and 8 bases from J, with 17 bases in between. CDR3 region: CASSRGHVGDIQYF. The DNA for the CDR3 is TGTGCCAGCAGTAGAGGACATGTCGGAGACATTCAGTACTTC.